The clone carrying this T cell receptor beta chain was detected many times. Antigen specificity is unknown. TCRdb ran MiXCR on the 5' RACE reads and lists one entry per CDR3 protein. The sample carries 670,000 or so distinct CDR3 sequences, under 20% recorded once. The source of the sample is a study of CD8 T cells in ankylosing spondylitis. Study-wide results and caveats: Some motif variants were previously reported in reactive arthritis synovial fluid and blood. Among TCR beta sequences, a motif of several highly homologous variants appeared characteristic of ankylosing spondylitis blood. Matched synovial fluid from ankylosing spondylitis patients was reported to be enriched for disease-linked clones.

Germline V gene data show CDR1 as MGHRA and CDR2 as YSYEKL. V gave up 3 bases and J gave up 0 bases, with 14 bases separating them. CDR3 size: 16 residues. The chain combines TRBV4-1 with TRBJ1-1; D unclear. The sequence came from a male donor with ankylosing spondylitis. Specimen: blood, either unsorted or a sorted T cell fraction (not recorded which). The CDR3 loop is CASSHTQKTVNTEAFF. In DNA form, the CDR3 reads TGCGCCAGCAGCCACACGCAAAAGACGGTGAACACTGAAGCTTTCTTT.